This T cell receptor beta chain was recorded in a study of blood T cells in healthy people across ages. Remarks on this clonotype: Its antigen remains unknown. A much more abundant neighbour one base away suggests this may be a read error.

This CDR3 spans 14 amino acids. CDR1 SNHLY and CDR2 FYNNEI come from the germline V gene. Findings and limits, study-wide: Changes in expanded clonotypes were possibly confounded, as the CMV status of donors was unknown.

A second 7 to 11 cycle PCR used barcoded and J-beta primers. MiXCR was run by TCRdb on the 5' RACE reads, yielding one entry per CDR3 protein. The sample lists hundreds of thousands of distinct CDR3 sequences; 40% to 45% were seen once. The TCR was taken from a man at least 80 years old in good health. The chain employs TRBV2 and TRBJ2-1; TRBD2 agrees at 9 bases. Sequenced input: blood. The CDR3 region has the DNA TGTGCCTGCAGTGGAAGCGGGAGGAGTAGTGAGCAGTTCTTC. Protein product: CACSGSGRSSEQFF.